Below are 23 T cell receptor beta chains sequenced from a single sample in a study of cytomegalovirus exposure and HLA in healthy donors. PCR used 60 Vbeta primers and 13 Jbeta primers. The protocol was immunoSEQ multiplex PCR, while the TCRdb copy is restricted to in-frame clones and leaves out a portion. Its table records roughly 120,000 clones. What was sequenced was PBMCs. Source of these receptors: a man aged 40-50 years in good health and CMV-seronegative.

The chain joins TRBV14 to TRBJ2-5; D might be TRBD1 or TRBD2, each matching 6 bases. The DNA matches TRBJ2-7 better at its end, which makes the J call doubtful. The germline CDR1 and CDR2 sequences are SGHDN and FVKESK. The CDR3 contains 15 residues. The CDR3 DNA follows: TGTGCCAGCGCTATAAGCGGAGGGGGCTCCTACGAGCAGTACTTC. It translates to CASAISGGGSYEQYF.

The rearrangement links TRBV7-8 to TRBJ2-7, with a tentative D call TRBD1 (5 bases). Germline V gives CDR1 SGHVS, CDR2 FQNEAQ. Trimming took 3 bases from V and 4 from J, leaving 10 bases between them. The CDR3 totals 13 residues. CDR3 protein: CASSFDRKYEQYF. CDR3 DNA: TGTGCCAGCAGCTTTGACAGAAAATACGAGCAGTACTTC.

The rearrangement joins TRBV11-2 to TRBJ2-7; 7 nucleotides line up with TRBD2. The germline V gene has CDR1 SGHAT and CDR2 FQNNGV. Trimming removed 5 bases from V and 9 bases from J; junction bases left unmatched: 13. The CDR3 spans 14 residues. The CDR3 nucleotides read TGTGCCAGCAGCCGGCCGACCCAAGCGGGGTGGCAGTACTTC. This codes for CASSRPTQAGWQYF.

This chain links TRBV4-3 with TRBJ2-2, with 9 bases identical to TRBD2. The V gene's germline CDR1 is LGHNA and CDR2 YSLEER. With 3 bases clipped from V and 1 base from J, the junction kept 9 bases outside the gene matches. The CDR3 length is 18 residues. The CDR3 nucleotides are TGCGCCAGCAGCCAGCGGGGGGGGACAGTGAGGAACACCGGGGAGCTGTTTTTT. Protein sequence: CASSQRGGTVRNTGELFF.

The chain recombines TRBV6-5 with TRBJ2-3; 7 bases agree with TRBD2. The CDR3 totals 15 residues. Germline V gene sequence: CDR1 MNHEY, CDR2 SVGAGI. The V gene end was trimmed by 6 bases and the J gene end by 3 bases; junction bases not matched to a gene: 9. CDR3 amino acids: CASSRRTRATDTQYF. Here the CDR3 DNA reads TGTGCCAGCAGCCGTAGGACTAGGGCGACAGATACGCAGTATTTT.

The chain recombines TRBV10-1 with TRBJ2-5, with D tentatively TRBD2 (7 bases). This CDR3 is 13 amino acids long. V shed 8 bases and J shed 5 bases, with 15 bases lying between them. CDR1 and CDR2 (germline): WNHNN, SYGVQD (reference sequence). The CDR3 nucleotides read TGCGCCAGCTGGGAGGGGGTCCCGGAGACCCAGTACTTC. This gives the protein CASWEGVPETQYF.

In regard to this clone: Other DNA sequences within the sample encode an identical CDR3. J is TRBJ2-3 and V is TRBV28; TRBD2 matches 14 bases. The CDR3 totals 20 residues. The junction had 16 bases not matched to a gene; V was cut back by 5 bases and J by 3 bases. Germline V gene data show CDR1 as MDHEN and CDR2 as SYDVKM. The CDR3 DNA is TGTGCCAGCAGTCCAGCGGGACTAGCGGGAGCACCGCTGAGGACAGATACGCAGTATTTT. This sequence encodes CASSPAGLAGAPLRTDTQYF.

V is TRBV27 and J is TRBJ1-1, with TRBD1 identical over 7 bases. V was pared by 8 bases and J by 3 bases, with 15 bases of the junction left unmatched. This CDR3 has 16 amino acids. The germline V gene has CDR1 MNHEY and CDR2 SMNVEV (reference sequence). CDR3 DNA: TGTGCCAGCCGTGGTCAAAGGGGGCTCGGGGACACTGAAGCTTTCTTT. This encodes CASRGQRGLGDTEAFF.

The V and J genes are TRBV4-2 and TRBJ1-2; D gene uncertain. The germline V gene encodes CDR1 LGHNA and CDR2 YNFKEQ. V lost 0 bases and J 8 bases, leaving 13 bases between the germline ends. The CDR3 has 14 residues. CDR3 sequence (DNA): TGTGCCAGCAGCCAAGAAGCGGGCTTCGGCGGCTACACCTTC. It is translated as CASSQEAGFGGYTF.

The chain employs TRBV11-3 and TRBJ2-3; 13 positions agree with TRBD2. The CDR3 has 16 residues. Trimming at V came to 5 bases and at J to 2 bases, leaving 4 bases not matched to a gene. Germline V CDR1 and CDR2: SGHNT, YENEEA. In DNA, the CDR3 is TGTGCCAGCAGCCCAGGACTAGCGGGAGTCACAGATACGCAGTATTTT. Residues: CASSPGLAGVTDTQYF.

V is TRBV6-4 and J is TRBJ2-1; 7 nucleotides match TRBD2. With V trimmed by 5 bases and J by 4 bases, 8 bases remained unmatched. CDR1 and CDR2 (germline): MRHNA, SNTAGT. This CDR3 is 15 amino acids long. The CDR3 loop is CASSPAGALYNEQFF. The CDR3 DNA follows: TGTGCCAGCAGTCCCGCGGGAGCGCTTTACAATGAGCAGTTCTTC.

The rearrangement links TRBV29-1 to TRBJ2-1, with D perhaps matching TRBD2 (6 bases). V lost 2 bases to trimming and J lost 6 bases, with 17 bases between them. CDR3 size: 15 residues. CDR1 is SQVTM and CDR2 is ANQGSEA in the germline V gene. CDR3 in amino acids: CSVEFVGVRGNEQFF. The DNA of the CDR3 is TGCAGCGTTGAATTTGTGGGAGTGCGGGGCAATGAGCAGTTCTTC.

The chain recombines TRBV5-1 with TRBJ2-7; possible D gene TRBD2, 6 bases. Germline V gene lookup returns CDR1 SGHRS and CDR2 YFSETQ. The V and J ends lost 0 bases and 6 bases respectively, with 10 bases between them. The CDR3 spans 13 residues. CDR3 coding DNA: TGCGCCAGCAGCTTGGTCGGAGGGGCCGAGCAGTACTTC. It specifies CASSLVGGAEQYF.

A remark on this clone: At one of its ends the junction is not consistent with the germline gene, which may arise from a read error. This rearrangement joins TRBV5-6 to TRBJ1-3; 11 nucleotides line up with TRBD1. CDR1 SGHDT and CDR2 YYEEEE come from the germline V gene. This CDR3 spans 15 amino acids. The CDR3 bases are TGTGCCAGCAGTTTGGACAGGGGGCTCGGAAACACCATATATTTT. Translation: CASSLDRGLGNTIYF.

This sequence joins TRBV30 and TRBJ2-5, with D tentatively TRBD2 (5 bases). The CDR3 totals 14 residues. The germline V gene has CDR1 GTSNPN and CDR2 SVGIG (reference sequence). Trimming shortened V by 4 bases and J by 5 bases, and 17 bases separated the two germline ends. The CDR3 here is CAWTLEAPWETQYF. In DNA form, the CDR3 reads TGTGCCTGGACTTTGGAGGCCCCGTGGGAGACCCAGTACTTC.

The DNA for the CDR3 is TGCGCCAGCAGTGAGAACACCGGGACAGGGGTCTTCAATCAGCCCCAGCATTTT. Protein product: CASSENTGTGVFNQPQHF. V and J are TRBV10-2 and TRBJ1-5; 10 nucleotides agree with TRBD1. The CDR3 is 18 amino acids. Trimming at V came to 2 bases and at J to 3 bases, leaving 10 bases not matched to a gene. Germline CDR1 reads WSHSY; CDR2 reads SAAADI.

The gene calls are TRBV10-1 and TRBJ2-1; 15 bases line up with TRBD2. Germline V CDR1 and CDR2: WNHNN, SYGVQD (reference sequence). The CDR3 length is 17 residues. The J segment lost 0 bases and the V segment lost 4 bases, leaving 1 base of the junction unmatched. The CDR3 is CASSGGLAGGSYNEQFF. The CDR3 DNA reads TGCGCCAGCAGTGGGGGACTAGCGGGAGGCTCCTACAATGAGCAGTTCTTC.

This chain links TRBV25-1 with TRBJ2-7; TRBD1 matches 7 bases. Germline V gene lookup returns CDR1 MGHDK and CDR2 SYGVNS. The J segment lost 3 bases and the V segment lost 6 bases, leaving 2 bases of the junction unmatched. This CDR3 is 12 amino acids long. The CDR3 loop reads CASSRDSYEQYF. The CDR3 DNA sequence: TGTGCCAGCAGCCGGGACAGCTACGAGCAGTACTTC.

The V and J genes are TRBV7-2 and TRBJ2-7; TRBD1 matches 9 bases. V lost 1 base, J lost 6 bases, and 7 bases stayed unmatched. This CDR3 is built from 15 residues. Germline assignment: CDR1 SGHTA and CDR2 FQGNSA. CDR3 bases: TGTGCCAGCAGCTTAGGGGGACAGGGCGTAGTCGAGCAGTACTTC. This encodes CASSLGGQGVVEQYF.

V and J are TRBV5-1 and TRBJ2-1, with 8 bases lining up with TRBD1. The length of the CDR3 is 17 residues. J gave up 0 bases and V 4 bases, and 9 bases lay outside the gene matches. Germline V gene sequence: CDR1 SGHRS, CDR2 YFSETQ. CDR3 sequence reads: CASSPTDRGSSYNEQFF. CDR3 in DNA: TGCGCCAGCAGCCCAACAGACAGGGGCAGCTCCTACAATGAGCAGTTCTTC.

This rearrangement joins TRBV14 to TRBJ1-5; no reliable D call. V shed 1 base and J shed 6 bases, with 13 bases lying between them. The CDR3 is 15 amino acids. Germline CDR1 reads SGHDN; CDR2 reads FVKESK. The CDR3 here is CASSQAAAARQPQHF. CDR3 coding DNA: TGTGCCAGCAGCCAAGCTGCGGCCGCCCGTCAGCCCCAGCATTTT.

The chain links TRBV4-2 to TRBJ2-5, with a possible D match to TRBD2 (5 bases). The J call could be wrong; TRBJ2-7 is a better fit for the DNA end. The CDR3 has 13 residues. CDR1 and CDR2 (germline): LGHNA, YNFKEQ. The CDR3 is CASSQYPGYEQYF. In nucleotides, the CDR3 is TGTGCCAGCAGCCAATATCCGGGGTACGAGCAGTACTTC.

The gene calls are TRBV19 and TRBJ2-5; D is uncertain. This CDR3 has 14 amino acids. Deletions cut 4 bases from V and 5 bases from J, with 14 bases between. The germline V gene encodes CDR1 LNHDA and CDR2 SQIVND (reference sequence). CDR3 region: CASSNRNGWETQYF. CDR3 bases: TGTGCCAGTAGTAATCGCAACGGGTGGGAGACCCAGTACTTC. The entire variable domain, with the rest obtained from reference TRBV19 and TRBJ2-5, is as follows: DGGITQSPKYLFRKEGQNVTLSCEQNLNHDAMYWYRQDPGQGLRLIYYSQIVNDFQKGDIAEGYSVSREKKESFPLTVTSAQKNPTAFYLCASSNRNGWETQYFGPGTRLLVL.